The 21 T cell receptor beta chains presented below share a single source sample, sequenced in a study of T cell changes during pregnancy in multiple sclerosis. Assay used: immunoSEQ multiplex PCR; TCRdb lists only in-frame clones, some missing. In the table there are 75,000 to 95,000 clones, approximately 90% of which are singletons. The specimen comprised peripheral blood, sampled before pregnancy. All receptors derive from a female donor with multiple sclerosis, enrolled in a pregnancy study.

The chain has TRBV13 and TRBJ2-3; TRBD2 matches at 10 bases. From germline, CDR1 is PRHDT and CDR2 FYEKMQ (reference sequence). Trimming cost V 0 bases and J 5 bases; bases outside gene matches: 8. The CDR3 consists of 17 residues. CDR3 DNA: TGTGCCAGCAGCTTAGGGTCTAGCGGGAGTGCCCGAGATACGCAGTATTTT. As protein: CASSLGSSGSARDTQYF.

The rearrangement uses TRBV4-3 and TRBJ2-7; 9 positions match TRBD1. This CDR3 is built from 16 residues. Looked up from germline, CDR1 is LGHNA and CDR2 is YSLEER. V was pared by 4 bases and J by 2 bases, with 9 bases of the junction left unmatched. CDR3 in DNA: TGCGCCAGCAGCCCAACTCCCGGGACAGGGACCTACGAGCAGTACTTC. It translates to CASSPTPGTGTYEQYF.

V and J are TRBV10-3 and TRBJ2-1, with 8 bases lining up with TRBD2. The CDR3 contains 15 residues. J gave up 8 bases and V 3 bases, and 9 bases lay outside the gene matches. Germline-derived CDR1 and CDR2 are ENHRY and SYGVKD. The CDR3 here is CAISESWAGGDEQFF. The CDR3 coding sequence is TGTGCCATCAGTGAATCCTGGGCGGGGGGCGATGAGCAGTTCTTC.

The rearrangement links TRBV18 to TRBJ1-1; D is ambiguous. Germline lookup yields CDR1 KGHSH and CDR2 LQKENI. The V and J ends lost 2 bases and 1 base respectively, with 11 bases between them. The CDR3 is 15 residues long. The CDR3 protein is CASSPRTTENTEAFF. The CDR3 nucleotides are TGTGCCAGCTCACCAAGAACAACAGAGAACACTGAAGCTTTCTTT.

This sequence joins TRBV13 and TRBJ1-4, with unresolved D. Trimming cost V 5 bases and J 8 bases, with 15 bases left between them. The CDR3 sequence is 14 residues long. Germline CDR1 reads PRHDT; CDR2 reads FYEKMQ (reference sequence). The CDR3 is CASSPRRVAEKLFF. CDR3 DNA sequence: TGTGCCAGCAGCCCCCGGAGGGTAGCAGAAAAACTGTTTTTT.

The chain has TRBV25-1 and TRBJ2-7; possible D gene TRBD1, 5 bases. The germline V and J ends were trimmed by 4 bases and 3 bases, with 10 bases remaining between them. The CDR3 is 13 amino acids. CDR1 and CDR2 from the germline V gene are MGHDK and SYGVNS. The DNA for the CDR3 is TGTGCCAGCAGTGTAGGCAGGGTCTACGAGCAGTACTTC. It is translated as CASSVGRVYEQYF.

The V and J genes are TRBV7-2 and TRBJ2-7; D is unresolved. Germline loops: CDR1 SGHTA, CDR2 FQGNSA. The V end was cut by 5 bases, the J end by 4 bases, with 9 bases between. CDR3 length: 12 amino acids. The CDR3 DNA sequence: TGTGCCAGCAGCGCGGAGAGGTACGAGCAGTACTTC. Protein: CASSAERYEQYF.

V is TRBV15 and J is TRBJ2-2; a weak D match, TRBD2 (5 bases). Trimming removed 6 bases from V and 6 bases from J, with 11 bases in between. CDR3 length: 13 residues. The germline V gene has CDR1 LNHNV and CDR2 YYDKDF (reference sequence). The CDR3 protein is CATSTGFPGELFF. The CDR3 DNA follows: TGTGCCACCAGTACGGGGTTTCCCGGGGAGCTGTTTTTT.

The chain uses TRBV4-1 and TRBJ2-7, with D possibly being TRBD1 (6 bases). Looked up from germline, CDR1 is MGHRA and CDR2 is YSYEKL. The CDR3 extends over 17 amino acids. Trimming stripped 0 bases from V and 1 base from J, with 16 bases between. The CDR3 region is CASSQEWERQVSYEQYF. CDR3 sequence (DNA): TGCGCCAGCAGCCAAGAATGGGAGAGACAGGTATCCTACGAGCAGTACTTC.

The chain links TRBV6-1 to TRBJ2-7, with 8 bases aligning to TRBD1. The junction had 6 bases not matched to a gene; V was cut back by 5 bases and J by 6 bases. The length of the CDR3 is 13 residues. CDR1 MNHNS and CDR2 SASEGT come from the germline V gene. The CDR3 DNA follows: TGTGCCAGCAGTCCACTACAGGGGGGCGAGCAGTACTTC. Amino acids: CASSPLQGGEQYF.

This chain uses TRBV6-1 with TRBJ2-1, with a tentative D call TRBD2 (5 bases). The CDR3 is 16 amino acids. With 4 bases removed from V and 6 bases from J, the gap between germline ends came to 19 bases. Looked up from germline, CDR1 is MNHNS and CDR2 is SASEGT. The CDR3 DNA follows: TGTGCCAGCAGTGCAACTGAGTGGGTTCGGGGCAATGAGCAGTTCTTC. Protein: CASSATEWVRGNEQFF.

The genes are TRBV4-3 and TRBJ2-1, with TRBD2 matching 12 bases. Germline V CDR1 and CDR2: LGHNA, YSLEER. Unmatched junction bases numbered 4, after V lost 1 base and J lost 0 bases. This CDR3 has 18 residues. The CDR3 DNA reads as TGCGCCAGCAGCCAAGGACTAGCGGGGGCCTTCTCCTACAATGAGCAGTTCTTC. Encoded protein: CASSQGLAGAFSYNEQFF.

This clone has only one observation. The chain uses TRBV6-5 and TRBJ2-1; maybe TRBD1 (5 bases). Germline-derived CDR1 and CDR2 are MNHEY and SVGAGI. The length of the CDR3 is 14 residues. Trimming shortened V by 0 bases and J by 5 bases, and 8 bases separated the two germline ends. For the CDR3, the DNA is TGTGCCAGCAGTTACTCGCGACAGAACAATGAGCAGTTCTTC. This translates into CASSYSRQNNEQFF.

The chain couples TRBV30 to TRBJ1-1; D is unclear. Germline-derived CDR1 and CDR2 are GTSNPN and SVGIG (reference sequence). V lost 3 bases and J 7 bases, leaving 6 bases between the germline ends. The CDR3 spans 10 residues. The CDR3 region has the DNA TGTGCCTGGAGACAGATTGAAGCTTTCTTT. Its protein product is CAWRQIEAFF.

The chain uses TRBV5-1 and TRBJ1-2, with TRBD1 identical over 10 bases. V shed 0 bases, J shed 8 bases, and the junction held 4 bases outside the gene matches. The CDR3 is made up of 14 amino acids. Germline V gives CDR1 SGHRS, CDR2 YFSETQ. The CDR3 region is CASSLGQGAQGYTF. The CDR3 DNA reads as TGCGCCAGCAGCTTGGGACAGGGGGCGCAGGGCTACACCTTC.

The chain employs TRBV19 and TRBJ1-5; TRBD1 might be the D (5 bases). The CDR3 is 15 residues long. Germline CDR1 LNHDA, CDR2 SQIVND (reference sequence). The V end lost 4 bases, the J end lost 0 bases, and 10 bases lay between the germline ends. The CDR3 sequence: CASSRTPYSNQPQHF. The CDR3 DNA sequence: TGTGCCAGTAGTAGGACACCTTATAGCAATCAGCCCCAGCATTTT.

This clone was counted many times. The chain links TRBV27 to TRBJ1-2; a weak D match, TRBD1 (5 bases). V shed 4 bases and J shed 1 base, with 7 bases lying between them. The CDR3 sequence is 13 residues long. Germline V gene data show CDR1 as MNHEY and CDR2 as SMNVEV (reference sequence). The DNA of the CDR3 is TGTGCCAGCAGTTCCAGGGATAACTATGGCTACACCTTC. Translation gives CASSSRDNYGYTF.

The gene calls are TRBV6-6 and TRBJ2-7; 9 bases are shared with TRBD1. V was pared by 4 bases and J by 2 bases, with 6 bases of the junction left unmatched. Germline V gene sequence: CDR1 MNHNY, CDR2 SVGAGI (reference sequence). The CDR3 runs to 15 residues. The CDR3 sequence: CASSSSDRGTYEQYF. The DNA for the CDR3 is TGTGCCAGCAGTTCTTCAGACAGGGGGACCTACGAGCAGTACTTC.

The V and J genes are TRBV7-3 and TRBJ2-1; TRBD2 matches 7 bases. V shed 5 bases and J 6 bases; nucleotides not matched to a gene: 13. This CDR3 contains 16 residues. Per germline, CDR1 SGHTA and CDR2 FQGTGA. This chain's CDR3 is CASSPSAGGSGNEQFF. DNA for the CDR3: TGTGCCAGCAGCCCCTCCGCAGGCGGGAGCGGCAATGAGCAGTTCTTC.

In this sample, this clone turned up once. The rearrangement joins TRBV4-2 to TRBJ1-5; 8 nucleotides align to TRBD1. V shed 0 bases, J shed 4 bases, and the junction held 5 bases outside the gene matches. The CDR3 runs 16 residues. Germline lookup yields CDR1 LGHNA and CDR2 YNFKEQ. The CDR3 sequence: CASSQEGTGPNQPQHF. The CDR3 bases are TGTGCCAGCAGCCAAGAGGGGACAGGCCCTAATCAGCCCCAGCATTTT.

The chain combines TRBV18 with TRBJ2-7, with no clear D. CDR1 and CDR2 from the germline V gene are KGHSH and LQKENI. The CDR3 has 13 residues. V was shortened by 6 bases and J by 3 bases, with 12 bases between the two germline ends. CDR3 sequence (DNA): TGTGCCAGCTCTAAAAGCGTCCTCTACGAGCAGTACTTC. Protein: CASSKSVLYEQYF.